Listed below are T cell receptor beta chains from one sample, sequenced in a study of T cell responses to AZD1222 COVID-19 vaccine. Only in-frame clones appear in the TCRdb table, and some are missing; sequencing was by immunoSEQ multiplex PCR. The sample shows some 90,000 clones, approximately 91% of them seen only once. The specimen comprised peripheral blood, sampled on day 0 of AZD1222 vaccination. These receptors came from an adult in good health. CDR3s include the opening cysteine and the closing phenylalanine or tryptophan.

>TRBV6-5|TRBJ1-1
CASYRENTEAFF
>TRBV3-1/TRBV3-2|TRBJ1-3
CASSQAGQGNTIYF
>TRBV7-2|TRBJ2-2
CASSLLAGTRVKAGELFF
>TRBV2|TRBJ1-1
CASSDEDWTEAFF
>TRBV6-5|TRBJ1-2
CASSYGGVSSDGYTF
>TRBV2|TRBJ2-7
CASSALGGRGGSEQYF
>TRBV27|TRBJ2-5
CASSALKGVQETQYF
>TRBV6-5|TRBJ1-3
CASSSLGSGNTIYF
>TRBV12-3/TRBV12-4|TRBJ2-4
CASSLGPGNIQYF
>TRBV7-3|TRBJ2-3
CASSWAGGLGTDTQYF
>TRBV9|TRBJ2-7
CASSVDISGPSYEQYF
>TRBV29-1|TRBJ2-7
CSARTGPYEQYF
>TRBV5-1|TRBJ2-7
CASSLDFASGGYEQYF
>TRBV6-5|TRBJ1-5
CASSYSRGVQPQHF
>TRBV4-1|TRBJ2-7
CASSQGGRRDFYEQYF
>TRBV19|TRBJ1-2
CASRKIRDRGDYGYTF
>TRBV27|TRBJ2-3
CARKPRGPLTDTQYF
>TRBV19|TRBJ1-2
CASTTGSRVGYTF
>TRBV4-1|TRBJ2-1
CASSQGAAGVYNEQFF
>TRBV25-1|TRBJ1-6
CASMGSGGVPLHF
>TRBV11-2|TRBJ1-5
CASSPGRGRNQPQHF
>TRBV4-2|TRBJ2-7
CASSPRGQGAAEQYF
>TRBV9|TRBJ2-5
CASSSGGETQYF
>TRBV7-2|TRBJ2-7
CASSLEAGLMYEQYF
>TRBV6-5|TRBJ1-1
CASGWGDTEAFF
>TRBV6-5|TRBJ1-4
CASSRTGATNEKLFF
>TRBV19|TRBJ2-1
CASSIPSDRLNEQFF
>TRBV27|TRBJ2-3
CASRSFGTIGAQYF
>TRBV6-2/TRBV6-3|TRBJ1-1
CASSYSWDTEAFF
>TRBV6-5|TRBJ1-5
CASADRVNQPQHF
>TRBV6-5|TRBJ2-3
CATHQVWSTDTQYF
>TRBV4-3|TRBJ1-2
CASSQVGKNYGYTF
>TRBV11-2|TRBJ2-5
CASSLAGELKTQYF
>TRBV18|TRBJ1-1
CASSPSPGQDEAFF
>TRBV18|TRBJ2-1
CASSLSPSFGTFYNEQFF
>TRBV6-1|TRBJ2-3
CASSEVAGTGGSDTQYF
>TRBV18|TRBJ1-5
CASSPKPYRGVGNQPQHF
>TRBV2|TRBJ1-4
CASIKTTTNEKLFF
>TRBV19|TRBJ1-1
CASSATVNTEAFF
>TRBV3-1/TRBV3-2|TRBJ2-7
CASSQAGVGYEQYF
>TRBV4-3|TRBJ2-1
CASSPTGLYNEQFF
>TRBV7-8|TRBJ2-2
CASSQFGGSANTGELFF
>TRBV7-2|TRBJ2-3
CASSLVTSSTDTQYF
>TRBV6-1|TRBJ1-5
CASSESGRAGRQHF
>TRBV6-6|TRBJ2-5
CASSPGTSGGVYQETQYF
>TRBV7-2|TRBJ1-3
CASSFSLAGSGNTIYF
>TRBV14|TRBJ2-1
CASSLLSGGAYEQFF
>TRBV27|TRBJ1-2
CASSSNSMRQATSYGYTF
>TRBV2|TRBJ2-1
CASGYDGGEQFF
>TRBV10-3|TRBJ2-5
CATAGPTVQETQYF
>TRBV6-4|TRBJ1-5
CASTLVTPDRPSNQPQHF
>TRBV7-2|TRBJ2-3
CASSLGSLNTQYF
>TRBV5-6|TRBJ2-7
CASSSYDKAYEQYF
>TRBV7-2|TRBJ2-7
CASSLVGMNEQYF
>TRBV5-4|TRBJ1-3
CASSLAPSGNTIYF